The 27 T cell receptor beta chains below come from one sample, sequenced in a study of T cell repertoires in cytomegalovirus infection. TCRdb re-called the reads through MiXCR, storing one row per CDR3 protein. Of about 600,000 distinct CDR3 sequences detected, 20% to 25% appear once; the ten largest clones hold 7% to 9%. Sequencing used CD8+ T cells from PBMCs. The source is a human donor in good health (CMV status not recorded). Some clones in this sample may be carry-over from other donors' samples.

There are a few counts of this clonotype. The rearrangement joins TRBV28 to TRBJ2-1, with 9 bases that match TRBD1. Germline CDR1 is MDHEN and CDR2 is SYDVKM. There are 16 residues in the CDR3. Germline trimming cut 2 bases from V and 5 bases from J; bases unmatched to any gene: 7. The chain's CDR3 is CASSLHGTGMDNEQFF. The CDR3 nucleotides are TGTGCCAGCAGTTTACACGGGACAGGGATGGACAATGAGCAGTTCTTC.

This clonotype was seen many times. The rearrangement uses TRBV11-3 and TRBJ2-5; the D gene could be TRBD1 or TRBD2 (5 bases each). V was shortened by 1 base and J by 3 bases, with 15 bases between the two germline ends. CDR3 size: 16 residues. The germline gives CDR1 SGHNT, CDR2 YENEEA. The CDR3 region is CASSLGGWSNEETQYF. CDR3 nucleotides: TGTGCCAGCAGCTTAGGGGGGTGGTCAAACGAAGAGACCCAGTACTTC.

The chain is built from TRBV6-5 and TRBJ1-2; D gene ambiguous. The CDR3 is 13 amino acids. Germline CDR1 and CDR2: MNHEY and SVGAGI. V was clipped by 4 bases and J by 2 bases, with 8 bases between them. The CDR3 DNA sequence: TGTGCCAGCAGTTCTCAGGACAACTATGGCTACACCTTC. Translating it yields CASSSQDNYGYTF.

This clonotype has a count of ten or more. The V gene is TRBV7-2, the J gene TRBJ1-5; no firm D call. The germline V and J ends were trimmed by 1 base and 2 bases, with 18 bases remaining between them. The CDR3 has 18 residues. Germline V gives CDR1 SGHTA, CDR2 FQGNSA. The CDR3 loop reads CASSLEAPWGLGNQPQHF. CDR3 coding DNA: TGTGCCAGCAGCTTAGAAGCGCCGTGGGGATTGGGCAATCAGCCCCAGCATTTT. Full variable domain (remainder filled in from reference TRBV7-2 and TRBJ1-5): GAGVSQSPSNKVTEKGKDVELRCDPISGHTALYWYRQSLGQGLEFLIYFQGNSAPDKSGLPSDRFSAERTGGSVSTLTIQRTQQEDSAVYLCASSLEAPWGLGNQPQHFGDGTRLSIL.

This clonotype turned up a few times. This chain uses TRBV28 with TRBJ1-3, with a weak D call TRBD1 (6 bases). Germline loops: CDR1 MDHEN, CDR2 SYDVKM. This CDR3 is 15 amino acids long. The V end was cut by 4 bases, the J end by 0 bases, with 10 bases between. CDR3 coding DNA: TGTGCCAGCAGTTACAGGGCCCTCTCTGGAAACACCATATATTTT. Protein product: CASSYRALSGNTIYF.

The chain employs TRBV3-1 and TRBJ2-7; D is perhaps TRBD1 (6 bases). In germline, CDR1 is LGHDT, CDR2 YNNKEL (reference sequence). The V end lost 4 bases, the J end lost 4 bases, and 14 bases lay between the germline ends. The CDR3 is made up of 14 amino acids. This CDR3 reads CASSPPGVGYEQYF. DNA of the CDR3: TGTGCCAGCAGCCCTCCAGGGGTTGGGTACGAGCAGTACTTC.

The V gene is TRBV7-2, the J gene TRBJ2-1; weak D call: TRBD2 (7 bases). V lost 4 bases, J lost 7 bases, and 20 bases lay in between. CDR1 SGHTA and CDR2 FQGNSA come from the germline V gene. There are 16 residues in the CDR3. The CDR3 nucleotides read TGTGCCAGCAGCTCCCAAGGAGGGGGGGGCCGGAATGAGCAGTTCTTC. This encodes CASSSQGGGGRNEQFF.

There are a few counts of this clonotype. The chain uses TRBV7-6 and TRBJ2-1; 9 bases are shared with TRBD1. The CDR3 runs 15 residues. CDR1 and CDR2 (germline): SGHVS, FNYEAQ. The V segment lost 5 bases and the J segment 5 bases; nucleotides outside the gene matches: 7. CDR3 loop: CASSLGGQGNNEQFF. CDR3 DNA: TGTGCCAGCAGCCTCGGGGGACAGGGCAACAATGAGCAGTTCTTC.

This clonotype came up many times. The rearrangement links TRBV6-5 to TRBJ2-2, with D perhaps matching TRBD1 or TRBD2 (5 bases each). The V gene's germline CDR1 is MNHEY and CDR2 SVGAGI. This CDR3 contains 17 residues. V shed 0 bases and J shed 5 bases, with 16 bases lying between them. The CDR3 DNA is TGTGCCAGCAGTTACTCTTCCGGGGACGCGGTGACCGGGGAGCTGTTTTTT. Translating it yields CASSYSSGDAVTGELFF.

With respect to this clonotype: A much larger clone lies one base from this, so it may be a read error. V and J are TRBV28 and TRBJ2-4; tentative D call: TRBD2 (5 bases). This CDR3 contains 14 residues. The germline gives CDR1 MDHEN, CDR2 SYDVKM. CDR3 loop: CTSSSGIAKNIQYF. In nucleotides, the CDR3 is TGTACCAGCAGTTCCGGGATCGCCAAAAACATTCAGTACTTC.

The rearrangement joins TRBV27 to TRBJ2-1, with 9 positions matching TRBD2. V was pared by 7 bases and J by 7 bases, with 11 bases of the junction left unmatched. Germline CDR1 MNHEY, CDR2 SMNVEV (reference sequence). The CDR3 extends over 15 amino acids. CDR3 residues: CASNSGGRIGNEQFF. The CDR3 region has the DNA TGTGCCAGCAACAGCGGGGGGAGGATTGGAAATGAGCAGTTCTTC.

This clonotype has just a few counts. The chain uses TRBV12-3 or TRBV12-4 and TRBJ1-3; tentatively, D is TRBD1 (5 bases). There are 14 residues in the CDR3. With 4 bases removed from V and 4 bases from J, the gap between germline ends came to 11 bases. The CDR3 bases are TGTGCCAGCAGTTCTGACTCAGGGGGAAACACCATATATTTT. Translated, it gives CASSSDSGGNTIYF.

The V and J genes are TRBV5-1 and TRBJ2-5; 10 nucleotides match TRBD1. Per germline, CDR1 SGHRS and CDR2 YFSETQ. This CDR3 region has 15 residues. The trim removed 3 bases at V and 3 bases at J, leaving 5 bases unmatched. The DNA of the CDR3 is TGCGCCAGCAGCTCCGAGACAGGGGGCGAAGAGACCCAGTACTTC. This translates into CASSSETGGEETQYF.

Remarks on this clonotype: This may be a read error, as it is one base from a much larger clone. The gene calls are TRBV7-8 and TRBJ2-2, with D tentatively TRBD1 (5 bases). This CDR3 is built from 15 residues. Trimming left V 5 bases short and J 5 bases short, with 15 bases between. Germline-derived CDR1 and CDR2 are SGHVS and FQNEAQ. The CDR3 here is CASSQRRTSTGELFF. The CDR3 DNA sequence: TGTGCCAGCAGCCAACGACGGACAAGTACCGGGGAGCTGTTTTTT.

This clonotype has a handful of counts. The chain joins TRBV7-3 to TRBJ2-3; 9 positions agree with TRBD1. The J segment lost 6 bases and the V segment lost 5 bases, leaving 9 bases of the junction unmatched. This CDR3 is 15 amino acids long. Germline V gene sequence: CDR1 SGHTA, CDR2 FQGTGA. CDR3 residues: CASSTTGGALDTQYF. In DNA, the CDR3 is TGTGCCAGCAGCACAACAGGGGGCGCATTGGATACGCAGTATTTT.

This clonotype was detected a few times. This chain connects TRBV6-2 or TRBV6-3 to TRBJ2-2, with 8 nucleotides matching TRBD1. Losses at the gene ends were 4 bases for V and 2 bases for J; bases not matched to a gene: 9. Germline CDR1 reads MNHEY; CDR2 reads SVGEGT. There are 17 residues in the CDR3. The CDR3 sequence is CASSFPDREDNTGELFF. The DNA of the CDR3 is TGTGCCAGCAGTTTCCCGGACAGGGAGGACAACACCGGGGAGCTGTTTTTT.

The rearrangement joins TRBV20-1 to TRBJ2-3; no firm D call. Trimming removed 0 bases at V and 3 bases at J, with 19 bases between. CDR1 and CDR2 (germline): DFQATT, SNEGSKA (reference sequence). This CDR3 contains 17 residues. The CDR3 loop reads CSARELILSQTTDTQYF. The CDR3, as DNA: TGCAGTGCTAGAGAGTTAATATTGTCGCAGACGACAGATACGCAGTATTTT.

In this sample, this clonotype turned up a few times. J is TRBJ2-1 and V is TRBV25-1; D call uncertain. V was pared by 1 base and J by 7 bases, with 8 bases between. Germline V gene sequence: CDR1 MGHDK, CDR2 SYGVNS. The CDR3 is 13 amino acids. The CDR3 reads CASSESRWNEQFF. Written as DNA, the CDR3 is TGTGCCAGCAGTGAATCTCGGTGGAATGAGCAGTTCTTC.

At least ten counts were recorded for this clonotype. The chain joins TRBV7-6 to TRBJ2-3; D is uncertain. CDR1 is SGHVS, CDR2 FNYEAQ, per germline. The length of the CDR3 is 17 residues. V was pared by 1 base and J by 0 bases, with 14 bases between. For the CDR3, the DNA is TGTGCCAGCAGCTTAGGCCCTTTCCTAACTAGCACAGATACGCAGTATTTT. Protein sequence: CASSLGPFLTSTDTQYF.

This clonotype has only a few counts. One junction end disagrees with the germline gene, perhaps due to a read error. The V and J genes are TRBV7-3 and TRBJ1-3, with 8 bases that match TRBD1. Germline V gives CDR1 SGHTA, CDR2 FQGTGA. The CDR3 runs to 15 residues. CDR3 nucleotides: TGTGCCAGCAGCATAACCGGGACAGGTGGAAACACCATATATTTT. It specifies CASSITGTGGNTIYF.

The chain links TRBV11-2 to TRBJ2-5; D remains ambiguous. CDR1 and CDR2 (germline): SGHAT, FQNNGV. CDR3 length: 12 amino acids. Trimming took off 3 bases at V and 3 bases at J, with 5 bases between the two ends. Here the CDR3 reads CASSLSKETQYF. Here the CDR3 DNA reads TGTGCCAGCAGCTTGTCGAAAGAGACCCAGTACTTC.

This chain joins TRBV7-9 and TRBJ2-1; 9 positions match TRBD1. Germline V gene data show CDR1 as SEHNR and CDR2 as FQNEAQ (reference sequence). This CDR3 region has 12 residues. J lost 10 bases, V lost 6 bases, and 4 bases had no gene match. The CDR3 loop reads CASSWTGAEQFF. The DNA for the CDR3 is TGTGCCAGCAGTTGGACAGGGGCGGAGCAGTTCTTC.

This chain joins TRBV5-1 and TRBJ2-1; the D gene could be TRBD1 or TRBD2 (6 bases each). Trimming cost V 1 base and J 0 bases, with 14 bases left between them. Germline V CDR1 and CDR2: SGHRS, YFSETQ. The CDR3 contains 17 residues. CDR3 residues: CASSLKPGASSYNEQFF. The CDR3 nucleotides read TGCGCCAGCAGCTTGAAACCGGGGGCCTCCTCCTACAATGAGCAGTTCTTC.

The chain combines TRBV6-1 with TRBJ2-1, with TRBD1 matching 9 bases. The CDR3 length is 16 residues. The V gene end was trimmed by 0 bases and the J gene end by 8 bases; junction bases not matched to a gene: 8. Germline V gene lookup returns CDR1 MNHNS and CDR2 SASEGT. CDR3 bases: TGTGCCAGCAGTGAAGCGAGAGGACAGGGGATCCATGAGCAGTTCTTC. It specifies CASSEARGQGIHEQFF.

This chain joins TRBV6-2 or TRBV6-3 and TRBJ2-6; 12 bases align to TRBD1. The V gene end was trimmed by 6 bases and the J gene end by 4 bases; junction bases not matched to a gene: 7. The CDR3 is made up of 17 amino acids. Germline V gene lookup returns CDR1 MNHEY and CDR2 SVGEGT. This CDR3 is CASSRDRGPEGANVLTF. CDR3 DNA sequence: TGTGCCAGCAGCCGGGACAGGGGGCCTGAGGGGGCCAACGTCCTGACTTTC.

In its sample, this clonotype was seen many times. The chain employs TRBV7-2 and TRBJ2-5; TRBD2 aligns across 10 bases. The CDR3 totals 15 residues. V gave up 1 base and J gave up 5 bases; unmatched junction bases: 4. Germline CDR1 reads SGHTA; CDR2 reads FQGNSA. In DNA, the CDR3 is TGTGCCAGCAGCTTAGTAGCGGGGGGCGGGGAGACCCAGTACTTC. It codes for CASSLVAGGGETQYF. Combining the CDR3 with reference TRBV7-2 and TRBJ2-5 gives the whole variable domain GAGVSQSPSNKVTEKGKDVELRCDPISGHTALYWYRQSLGQGLEFLIYFQGNSAPDKSGLPSDRFSAERTGGSVSTLTIQRTQQEDSAVYLCASSLVAGGGETQYFGPGTRLLVL.

A single count supports this clonotype. Given a much more abundant clone one base away, this may be a read error. The rearrangement joins TRBV6-2 or TRBV6-3 to TRBJ1-5, with a tentative D call TRBD1 (5 bases). Germline V CDR1 and CDR2: MNHEY, SVGEGT. The CDR3 has 13 residues. This chain's CDR3 is CVSSRTFNQPQHF. The CDR3 DNA sequence: TGTGTCAGCAGTCGGACATTCAATCAGCCCCAGCATTTT.